This TCR beta chain was observed in a study of blood T cell repertoires in COVID-19. Study summary: Samples representing acute and convalescent COVID-19 were sourced from the United States, Italy and Spain. In each case, the material was cDNA or gDNA derived from T cells, B-cell-depleted T cells, or PBMCs.

Original analysis: How many nucleated cells were present was estimated from reference gene primer amplification. Sequencing used immunoSEQ multiplex PCR; TCRdb keeps in-frame clones, though not all of them. V, J and clone size are those of that table, while D and trimming were read from the DNA. The sample lists roughly 500,000 clones; about 88% were seen once. Germline CDR1 and CDR2: MNHEY and SMNVEV (reference sequence). V was pared by 3 bases and J by 4 bases, with 6 bases of the junction left unmatched. This CDR3 is built from 15 residues. Seattle patients were enrolled while actively infected and followed longitudinally.

The sequenced sample was peripheral blood. The sequence was obtained from a man between 18 and 35 years old with COVID-19, enrolled during active disease. The rearrangement links TRBV27 to TRBJ1-1, with TRBD1 identical over 9 bases. CDR3 loop: CASSLGDRATTEAFF. DNA of the CDR3: TGTGCCAGCAGTTTGGGGGACAGGGCGACCACTGAAGCTTTCTTT.